The TCR beta chain described here comes from a study of shared clonotypes between healthy human individuals (dated by TCRdb to about 2020). The study in broad terms: Two women and a few men aged 18 to 49 years were included in the cohort. Leukapheresis yielded between about 0.8 and 9.5 billion PBMCs per donor. To estimate repertoire size and how much clonotypes are shared between individuals, the study performed deep sequencing of blood TCR repertoires from roughly five healthy adults. Per donor, three plates each were used for CD4 naive and CD4 memory, two for CD8 naive, and one for CD8 memory. To increase sequencing depth and limit assay-specific biases, TCR repertoire library preparation and sequencing were carried out by different laboratories using diverse techniques.

TCR CDR3 regions were amplified from genomic DNA by multiplex PCR using the deep immunoSEQ assay. Extracted genomic DNA from each cell subset was distributed evenly across all wells of several immunoSEQ 96-well plates, and each plate was treated as a replicate. For sorted subsets, approximately 190 ng genomic DNA, equal to some 30,000 T cell genomes, was loaded into each replicate PCR. The purified libraries were quantified using a Qubit 3.0 fluorometer, sized with a Bioanalyzer 2100, and then quantified again using the KAPA Library Quantification kit. A separate single-read 150-cycle Illumina NextSeq 550 flow cell was used to sequence each immunoSEQ 96-well plate. The study's own analysis went as follows. Because the immunoSEQ output held only junctional sequences and lacked quality scores, the filtering could not match the filtering applied to full-length reads. To assign V/J genes and CDR3, sequences were annotated against IMGT germline references using PyIR, a Python wrapper for IgBLAST v1.9. Reads were removed for weak V/J assignments (E-value above 1e-6), missing CDR3, stop codons, out-of-frame junctions, or ambiguous translated residues. V3J clonotypes were defined by identical inferred V gene, J gene, and CDR3 amino acid sequence. The percentage overlap between two repertoires was calculated by dividing the number of shared unique clonotypes by the size of the smaller repertoire. RTK rarefaction, the Chao1 estimator, and Recon v2.1 estimates of unobserved clonotypes were used to assess repertoire richness. Generation probabilities were computed with OLGA for all TCRbeta clonotypes obtained by the gDNA method from several donors. Sourced from immuneACCESS, this table was stored by TCRdb with only in-frame sequences that have V and J called. A share of the clones is absent; for the studies checked, an unresolved V gene accounts for under half, and the remainder has no known explanation. V and J calls and clone size are those listed in that table; D and trimming were worked out from the DNA. This sample lists roughly 2,500,000 clones; under 95% were detected once. Clones ranked in the top ten supply about 0.38% of the sample.

Donors were healthy HIV-negative adults with no recently reported acute infections or vaccinations. Only Caucasian adults living in Nashville, Tennessee, USA were represented among the donors. Magnetic negative selection was used to enrich CD4+ T cells, after which naive cells were positively selected on CD45RA and the negative fraction became the memory subset. After blood collection by leukapheresis, PBMCs were isolated using Ficoll-Histopaque density gradient centrifugation and then cryopreserved in the vapor phase of liquid nitrogen. Analytical flow cytometry was used to check the purity and quantity of each magnetically sorted T cell population. Genomic DNA was isolated from every sorted fraction and measured by UV absorbance on a Nanodrop 2000c. On this clone itself: Its antigen has not been determined. The sample holds no much larger clone one base away, and base qualities are not on file.

From the germline V gene, CDR1 is MDHEN and CDR2 is SYDVKM. The CDR3 numbers 15 residues from cysteine through phenylalanine. Only the CDR3 DNA is retained, 45 bases long and in frame from the first base. The V and J ends are trimmed by 6 bases and 4 bases, leaving 16 bases between them. Findings and caveats that apply to the study as a whole: Sampling was restricted to blood, and TCR repertoires in tissues likely differ from the TCR repertoires found in blood. Naive subsets generally had larger estimated clonotype richness than memory subsets. Pairwise subsampling indicated that sequencing depth was expected to affect the degree of clonotype sharing among donors. Approximately 5% of naive CD4, 3.5% of naive CD8, roughly 2.5% of memory CD4, and approximately 0.4% of memory CD8 clonotypes were shared across several donors. Rarefaction of sorted-subset datasets indicated incomplete sequencing despite the large sequencing depth. Because the study included only a small number of donors, the genetic and exposure-history diversity represented was limited. Compared with non-shared clonotypes, the clonotypes found in all four sorted-subset donors had higher generation probabilities.

Sequenced input: naive CD4+ T cells from PBMCs. The sample's cell subset or site label, decoded: CD45RA+ positively selected. The TCR originated in a young man in good health. Some clones in this sample may be carry-over from other donors' samples. The rearrangement combines TRBV28 with TRBJ1-3, with the D gene call left open. In nucleotides, the sequence is TGTGCCAGCAGGTCCCCCGAGACCGTCGGAAACACCATATATTTT. Its product reads: CASRSPETVGNTIYF. The reference TRBV28 and TRBJ1-3 proteins fill in what lies around the CDR3, so the full variable domain reads DVKVTQSSRYLVKRTGEKVFLECVQDMDHENMFWYRQDPGLGLRLIYFSYDVKMKEKGDIPEGYSVSREKKERFSLILESASTNQTSMYLCASRSPETVGNTIYFGEGSWLTVV.